The 23 T cell receptor beta chains below all came from one sample that was sequenced in a study of cytomegalovirus exposure and HLA in healthy donors. Both 60 Vbeta primers and 13 Jbeta primers went into the PCR. This table comes from immunoSEQ multiplex PCR, and its TCRdb copy is limited to in-frame clones, with some not included. Among under 200,000 clones listed, roughly 85% were seen once. The sample was PBMCs. The receptor set was obtained from a man in his late teens or twenties in good health and CMV-seropositive.

The V call is TRBV4-3, the J call TRBJ2-3; 12 bases match TRBD2. The V segment lost 1 base and the J segment 6 bases; nucleotides outside the gene matches: 2. This CDR3 comprises 15 residues. The germline V gene encodes CDR1 LGHNA and CDR2 YSLEER. For the CDR3, the DNA is TGCGCCAGCAGCCAAGGGACTAGCGGGATTGATACGCAGTATTTT. It is translated as CASSQGTSGIDTQYF.

This chain joins TRBV11-2 and TRBJ2-7, with 9 bases lining up with TRBD1. J lost 1 base, V lost 6 bases, and 7 bases had no gene match. The germline V gene encodes CDR1 SGHAT and CDR2 FQNNGV. The CDR3 extends over 15 amino acids. CDR3 protein: CASRRPGTGSYEQYF. The DNA for the CDR3 is TGTGCCAGCAGACGTCCCGGGACAGGGTCCTACGAGCAGTACTTC. Full variable domain (outside the CDR3, taken from reference TRBV11-2 and TRBJ2-7): EAGVAQSPRYKIIEKRQSVAFWCNPISGHATLYWYQQILGQGPKLLIQFQNNGVVDDSQLPKDRFSAERLKGVDSTLKIQPAKLEDSAVYLCASRRPGTGSYEQYFGPGTRLTVT.

The chain employs TRBV4-3 and TRBJ1-1; TRBD1 matches 10 bases. The CDR3 sequence is 16 residues long. The V segment lost 3 bases and the J segment 1 base; nucleotides outside the gene matches: 5. CDR1 is LGHNA and CDR2 is YSLEER in the germline V gene. The CDR3 region has the DNA TGCGCCAGCAGCCAGGGGACAGGGGCTCGGAACACTGAAGCTTTCTTT. Protein product: CASSQGTGARNTEAFF.

The rearrangement uses TRBV10-3 and TRBJ2-1; 12 bases are a match to TRBD2. V shed 5 bases, J shed 8 bases, and the junction held 4 bases outside the gene matches. Looked up from germline, CDR1 is ENHRY and CDR2 is SYGVKD. CDR3 length equals 14 residues. CDR3 sequence: CAISRTSGDHEQFF. The CDR3 DNA follows: TGTGCCATCAGTCGGACTAGCGGGGACCATGAGCAGTTCTTC.

The chain recombines TRBV30 with TRBJ1-2, with D tentatively TRBD1 (5 bases). Trimming pared 0 bases from V and 3 bases from J, leaving 11 bases between. Germline V lookup: CDR1 GTSNPN, CDR2 SVGIG (reference sequence). The length of the CDR3 is 14 residues. CDR3 residues: CAWSVPGRDYGYTF. CDR3 sequence (DNA): TGTGCCTGGAGTGTACCAGGGAGGGACTATGGCTACACCTTC.

The chain carries TRBV10-3 and TRBJ1-1; D is unresolved. Germline V gives CDR1 ENHRY, CDR2 SYGVKD. This CDR3 comprises 13 residues. Trimming took off 10 bases at V and 4 bases at J, with 16 bases between the two ends. The CDR3 region is CATGRFGSTEAFF. The CDR3 DNA reads TGTGCCACGGGTCGCTTTGGGTCCACTGAAGCTTTCTTT.

CDR3 sequence reads: CASSLYGGGYREQYF. The CDR3 DNA is TGTGCCAGCAGCTTATACGGCGGGGGGTATAGGGAGCAGTACTTC. The rearrangement links TRBV11-2 to TRBJ2-7; 8 bases are shared with TRBD2. The CDR3 covers 15 residues. The germline V gene encodes CDR1 SGHAT and CDR2 FQNNGV. Trimming removed 2 bases from V and 7 bases from J; junction bases left unmatched: 10.

The rearrangement joins TRBV10-3 to TRBJ1-3; D gene uncertain. With 0 bases removed from V and 4 bases from J, the gap between germline ends came to 4 bases. The CDR3 runs to 13 residues. CDR1 is ENHRY and CDR2 is SYGVKD in the germline V gene. The DNA for the CDR3 is TGTGCCATCAGTGAGTCGGAGGGAAACACCATATATTTT. This sequence encodes CAISESEGNTIYF.

CDR3: CASSFKREYSYEQYF. The CDR3 DNA sequence: TGTGCCAGCAGCTTCAAGCGGGAGTACTCCTACGAGCAGTACTTC. V usage is TRBV11-2 and J usage is TRBJ2-7; 8 bases match TRBD2. Trimming at V came to 3 bases and at J to 0 bases, leaving 4 bases not matched to a gene. Germline V CDR1 and CDR2: SGHAT, FQNNGV. The CDR3 extends over 15 amino acids.

The chain uses TRBV5-4 and TRBJ1-6; 8 nucleotides line up with TRBD1. CDR1 is SGHNT and CDR2 is YYREEE in the germline V gene (reference sequence). The CDR3 runs 16 residues. Trimming cost V 3 bases and J 8 bases; bases outside gene matches: 10. The CDR3 DNA reads as TGTGCCAGCAGCTCCGGGGGCCAGGGGGCGGATTCACCCCTCCACTTT. This translates into CASSSGGQGADSPLHF.

V usage is TRBV30 and J usage is TRBJ2-7, with 12 bases lining up with TRBD2. CDR1 is GTSNPN, CDR2 SVGIG, per germline (reference sequence). This CDR3 contains 19 residues. V gave up 4 bases and J gave up 2 bases; unmatched junction bases: 18. CDR3 in DNA: TGTGCCTGGACCCCACTCGGGGCTAGCGGGGGGGTGGTGGCCTACGAGCAGTACTTC. Its translation: CAWTPLGASGGVVAYEQYF.

The genes are TRBV19 and TRBJ1-5; no clear D gene. Trimming pared 6 bases from V and 6 bases from J, leaving 15 bases between. This CDR3 is built from 14 residues. Germline CDR1 is LNHDA and CDR2 is SQIVND (reference sequence). The DNA for the CDR3 is TGTGCCAGTAGGTCCCCAGACAATGGTCAGCCCCAGCATTTT. Translating gives CASRSPDNGQPQHF.

The chain employs TRBV6-1 and TRBJ2-4; 10 nucleotides line up with TRBD1. The trim removed 2 bases at V and 8 bases at J, leaving 9 bases unmatched. This CDR3 region has 16 residues. Germline values: CDR1 MNHNS, CDR2 SASEGT. This CDR3 reads CASSEWRQGAPDIQYF. The CDR3 nucleotides read TGTGCCAGCAGTGAATGGAGACAGGGGGCGCCGGACATTCAGTACTTC.

In this sample, this clone turned up a few times. This rearrangement joins TRBV4-3 to TRBJ2-7, with TRBD1 identical over 10 bases. After removal of 4 bases from V and 2 bases from J, the junction contained 5 bases not matched to a gene. This CDR3 has 15 residues. CDR1 LGHNA and CDR2 YSLEER come from the germline V gene. The CDR3 here is CASSPGTGDTYEQYF. CDR3 coding DNA: TGCGCCAGCAGCCCGGGGACAGGGGACACCTACGAGCAGTACTTC.

This clone has a handful of counts. The chain recombines TRBV5-6 with TRBJ2-1; a possible D gene is TRBD1 (6 bases). CDR3 length: 15 amino acids. V lost 1 base to trimming and J lost 5 bases, with 13 bases between them. The germline V gene encodes CDR1 SGHDT and CDR2 YYEEEE. The CDR3 is CASSLFPGQNNEQFF. DNA of the CDR3: TGTGCCAGCAGCTTGTTTCCGGGACAAAACAATGAGCAGTTCTTC.

The chain joins TRBV6-6 to TRBJ1-3; D is uncertain. The CDR3 is 12 amino acids. Germline V gene data show CDR1 as MNHNY and CDR2 as SVGAGI (reference sequence). V was trimmed by 6 bases and J by 4 bases, leaving 7 bases between them. CDR3 bases: TGTGCCAGCAGGTCGGAGGGAAACACCATATATTTT. Translating it yields CASRSEGNTIYF.

This chain joins TRBV6-5 and TRBJ1-5; D is unclear. Between the trimmed V and J ends, which lost 11 bases and 0 bases, there was a span of 8 bases. CDR1 and CDR2 (germline): MNHEY, SVGAGI. The CDR3 spans 12 residues. DNA for the CDR3: TGTGCCGCCGGGGATAGCAATCAGCCCCAGCATTTT. This sequence encodes CAAGDSNQPQHF.

The genes are TRBV7-9 and TRBJ1-5; D uncertain. Germline V CDR1 and CDR2: SEHNR, FQNEAQ (reference sequence). The germline V and J ends were trimmed by 1 base and 4 bases, with 11 bases remaining between them. The CDR3 runs 15 residues. CDR3 residues: CASSLGSQINQPQHF. The CDR3 bases are TGTGCCAGCAGCTTAGGGTCACAGATTAATCAGCCCCAGCATTTT.

The chain couples TRBV5-4 to TRBJ2-5, with 7 bases lining up with TRBD2. Trimming at V came to 4 bases and at J to 5 bases, leaving 8 bases not matched to a gene. The CDR3 contains 14 residues. Germline assignment: CDR1 SGHNT and CDR2 YYREEE (reference sequence). The CDR3 protein is CASSSGASRETQYF. The DNA for the CDR3 is TGTGCCAGCAGCAGCGGGGCATCGAGGGAGACCCAGTACTTC.

The DNA for the CDR3 is TGCGCCAGCAGGGACAGTCTCTACGAGCAGTACTTC. It specifies CASRDSLYEQYF. The chain has TRBV5-1 and TRBJ2-7; possibly TRBD1 for D (6 bases). Germline CDR1 and CDR2: SGHRS and YFSETQ. Trimming took 5 bases from V and 3 from J, leaving 9 bases between them. The CDR3 is 12 residues long.

The chain couples TRBV16 to TRBJ2-5; 13 nucleotides line up with TRBD2. The length of the CDR3 is 20 residues. V was clipped by 3 bases and J by 5 bases; unmatched bases: 18. Germline V lookup: CDR1 KGHSY, CDR2 FQNENV. This chain's CDR3 is CASSHSRLAGGPIFPETQYF. DNA for the CDR3: TGTGCCAGCAGCCACTCCCGACTAGCGGGGGGACCCATTTTTCCGGAGACCCAGTACTTC.

CDR3 sequence (DNA): TGTGCCAGTGGGGCGGGGGGGGGCCCAGATACGCAGTATTTT. Encoded protein: CASGAGGGPDTQYF. The chain has TRBV2 and TRBJ2-3, with 9 bases aligning to TRBD2. V dropped 9 bases and J dropped 4; count of bases not matched to a gene: 8. Germline CDR1 reads SNHLY; CDR2 reads FYNNEI. CDR3 length equals 14 residues.

The chain is built from TRBV6-5 and TRBJ2-1; D possibly corresponds to TRBD2 (5 bases). V lost 2 bases, J lost 7 bases, and 6 bases lay in between. The germline V gene has CDR1 MNHEY and CDR2 SVGAGI. This CDR3 comprises 12 residues. The CDR3 nucleotides are TGTGCCAGCAGTTACCGGGGTAATGAGCAGTTCTTC. Translating gives CASSYRGNEQFF.